These T cell receptor beta chains were read from a single sample in a study of control samples from healthy donors and cancer patients. The assay was immunoSEQ multiplex PCR, and TCRdb's table has in-frame clones only and misses some. The data hold some 150,000 clones, with 85% to 95% observed a single time. Sequenced material: PBMCs. These TCRs come from a man aged 55 to 69 with colorectal cancer. Each CDR3 is given with its conserved first and last residue. A D gene is named only where the DNA matches it firmly. Some rows mark clone size as missing; the rest say once, few, many or name a class of expanded clone.

V: TRBV21-1; J: TRBJ2-1; size: .; D: .; CDR3: CASRGLCHEQFF; DNA: TGTGCCAGCAGAGGTCTATGTCATGAGCAGTTCTTC
V: TRBV27; J: TRBJ1-2; size: .; D: TRBD1; CDR3: CDAPKGQASYGYTF; DNA: TGTGACGCTCCGAAGGGACAGGCGAGTTATGGCTACACCTTC
V: TRBV19; J: TRBJ2-1; size: .; D: .; CDR3: CASSIGTGTSSYNEQFF; DNA: TGTGCCAGTAGTATAGGCACCGGGACAAGTTCCTACAATGAGCAGTTCTTC
V: TRBV6-2/TRBV6-3; J: TRBJ2-3; size: .; D: .; CDR3: CASSPMLDTQYF; DNA: TGTGCCAGCAGTCCCATGTTAGATACGCAGTATTTT
V: TRBV5-6; J: TRBJ1-1; size: .; D: .; CDR3: CASSLAGQIPRHTEAFF; DNA: TGTGCCAGCAGCTTGGCCGGGCAGATCCCAAGGCACACTGAAGCTTTCTTT
V: TRBV7-2; J: TRBJ1-5; size: .; D: .; CDR3: CASTPTGQFNQPQHF; DNA: TGTGCCAGCACCCCGACTGGCCAGTTCAATCAGCCCCAGCATTTT
V: TRBV9; J: TRBJ2-1; size: .; D: .; CDR3: CASSVGLEDNEQFF; DNA: TGTGCCAGCAGCGTAGGGCTGGAAGACAATGAGCAGTTCTTC
V: TRBV7-2; J: TRBJ1-1; size: .; D: .; CDR3: CASNQGPGTEAFF; DNA: TGTGCCAGCAATCAGGGGCCTGGCACTGAAGCTTTCTTT
V: TRBV30; J: TRBJ2-7; size: once; D: TRBD1; CDR3: CAWSPGQGYEQYF; DNA: TGTGCCTGGAGTCCGGGACAGGGTTACGAGCAGTACTTC
V: TRBV27; J: TRBJ1-5; size: once; D: .; CDR3: CASSSLHQGQPQHF; DNA: TGTGCCAGCAGTTCCTTACATCAGGGACAGCCCCAGCATTTT
V: TRBV30; J: TRBJ2-7; size: .; D: .; CDR3: CAWSGGPFEQYF; DNA: TGTGCCTGGAGTGGCGGCCCCTTCGAGCAGTACTTC
V: TRBV5-1; J: TRBJ2-3; size: .; D: TRBD2; CDR3: CASSAGLDLSTDTQYF; DNA: TGCGCCAGCAGCGCCGGACTAGACCTTAGCACAGATACGCAGTATTTT
V: TRBV10-1; J: TRBJ1-2; size: few; D: .; CDR3: CASSESRHPYGGYTF; DNA: TGCGCCAGCAGTGAGTCGAGACACCCGTACGGGGGCTACACCTTC
V: TRBV7-8; J: TRBJ2-2; size: .; D: .; CDR3: CASSLDFLGSGELFF; DNA: TGTGCCAGCAGCTTGGACTTTTTGGGCTCCGGGGAGCTGTTTTTT
V: TRBV7-2; J: TRBJ1-1; size: once; D: .; CDR3: CASSLRQVNKAFF; DNA: TGTGCCAGCAGCTTAAGACAGGTTAACAAAGCTTTCTTT
V: TRBV29-1; J: TRBJ1-4; size: .; D: TRBD1; CDR3: CSVSGQGEGEKLFF; DNA: TGCAGCGTCAGTGGACAGGGGGAAGGTGAAAAACTGTTTTTT
V: TRBV6-4; J: TRBJ1-2; size: .; D: TRBD1; CDR3: CASTPGQGGYGYTF; DNA: TGTGCCAGCACCCCCGGACAGGGGGGGTATGGCTACACCTTC
V: TRBV6-2/TRBV6-3; J: TRBJ1-1; size: .; D: .; CDR3: CASSYRQVNTEAFF; DNA: TGTGCCAGCAGTTACCGGCAGGTGAACACTGAAGCTTTCTTT
V: TRBV4-2; J: TRBJ1-6; size: .; D: .; CDR3: CASSQGGSSNSPLHF; DNA: TGTGCCAGCAGCCAGGGCGGGTCATCTAATTCACCCCTCCACTTT
V: TRBV19; J: TRBJ1-2; size: .; D: .; CDR3: CASSARRDGGYGYTF; DNA: TGTGCCAGTAGCGCCAGGAGGGACGGCGGATATGGCTACACCTTC
V: TRBV27; J: TRBJ2-7; size: .; D: .; CDR3: CASRGATGYEQYF; DNA: TGTGCCAGCCGGGGCGCGACGGGCTACGAGCAGTACTTC
V: TRBV11-3; J: TRBJ2-3; size: .; D: .; CDR3: CASSRSTDTQYF; DNA: TGTGCCAGCAGTCGTAGCACAGATACGCAGTATTTT
V: TRBV15; J: TRBJ2-5; size: .; D: TRBD2; CDR3: CATSTPSGPQETQYF; DNA: TGTGCCACCAGCACCCCTAGCGGTCCCCAAGAGACCCAGTACTTC
V: TRBV30; J: TRBJ1-2; size: .; D: .; CDR3: CAWSGQGYGYTF; DNA: TGTGCCTGGAGTGGCCAGGGCTATGGCTACACCTTC
V: TRBV11-2; J: TRBJ2-5; size: .; D: TRBD2; CDR3: CASSSGLAGNDEYF; DNA: TGTGCCAGCAGCTCGGGACTAGCGGGGAACGATGAGTACTTC
V: TRBV6-2/TRBV6-3; J: TRBJ1-1; size: .; D: .; CDR3: CASSPYTDTEAFF; DNA: TGTGCCAGCAGCCCTTACACAGACACTGAAGCTTTCTTT
V: TRBV19; J: TRBJ2-2; size: .; D: .; CDR3: CASSIKGPFTGELFF; DNA: TGTGCCAGTAGTATAAAGGGGCCTTTCACCGGGGAGCTGTTTTTT
V: TRBV4-2; J: TRBJ1-5; size: .; D: TRBD1; CDR3: CASSQETGLGNQPQHF; DNA: TGTGCCAGCAGCCAAGAGACAGGGCTGGGGAATCAGCCCCAGCATTTT
V: TRBV21-1; J: TRBJ2-5; size: .; D: .; CDR3: CASSPRIHPQSSQETQYF; DNA: TGTGCCAGCAGCCCCAGGATACACCCCCAAAGTAGCCAAGAGACCCAGTACTTC
V: TRBV5-1; J: TRBJ1-2; size: .; D: .; CDR3: CASSVGIQRDYGYTF; DNA: TGCGCCAGCAGCGTCGGGATCCAACGCGACTATGGCTACACCTTC
V: TRBV6-2/TRBV6-3; J: TRBJ2-7; size: .; D: .; CDR3: CASSYPMETEQYF; DNA: TGTGCCAGCAGTTACCCGATGGAGACCGAGCAGTACTTC